These T cell receptor beta chains were read from a single sample in a study of blood T cell repertoires in COVID-19. TCRdb keeps only in-frame clones here, not all; method: immunoSEQ multiplex PCR. The table lists approximately 200,000 clones, 65% to 90% of them singletons. The source material was PBMCs or T cells enriched from blood (not recorded which). The receptors here all came from a woman in her twenties or thirties who had been exposed to COVID-19. Both conserved end residues are part of each CDR3. D genes are given only for firm matches. Only some rows state a clone size, as once, few, many or a class for expanded clones.

j_gene	abundance	v_gene	d_gene	CDR3aa	CDR3nt
TRBJ1-6	-	TRBV12-5	TRBD1	CASGLIGQGGYGSPLHF	TGTGCTAGTGGTTTGATAGGACAGGGTGGGTACGGTTCACCCCTCCACTTT
TRBJ1-1	-	TRBV6-5	-	CASGRGWNTEAFF	TGTGCCAGCGGGAGGGGTTGGAACACTGAAGCTTTCTTT
TRBJ1-5	-	TRBV27	TRBD1	CASSKRQGSGQPQHF	TGTGCCAGCAGCAAAAGACAGGGATCTGGTCAGCCCCAGCATTTT
TRBJ1-5	-	TRBV7-8	-	CASSLSPGAASNQPQHF	TGTGCCAGCAGCTTAAGTCCAGGGGCGGCGAGCAATCAGCCCCAGCATTTT
TRBJ2-5	-	TRBV3-1/TRBV3-2	-	CASSQERKTQYF	TGTGCCAGCAGCCAAGAGCGGAAGACCCAGTACTTC
TRBJ2-7	-	TRBV27	TRBD2	CASSSLAGGTYEQYF	TGTGCCAGCAGTTCCCTAGCGGGGGGTACCTACGAGCAGTACTTC
TRBJ1-1	-	TRBV3-1/TRBV3-2	-	CASSQFSGNTEAFF	TGTGCCAGCAGCCAATTTTCAGGGAACACTGAAGCTTTCTTT
TRBJ2-1	-	TRBV14	-	CASSSLNLEQFF	TGTGCCAGCAGCTCACTAAATTTGGAGCAGTTCTTC
TRBJ1-4	few	TRBV19	TRBD1	CASSPGGAGRDEKLFF	TGTGCCAGTAGTCCAGGGGGCGCGGGACGGGATGAAAAACTGTTTTTT
TRBJ2-1	-	TRBV5-1	TRBD1	CASSSRQGADNEQFF	TGCGCCAGCAGCTCGAGACAGGGGGCCGACAATGAGCAGTTCTTC
TRBJ2-1	-	TRBV5-1	-	CASSLGGRSYNEQFF	TGCGCCAGCAGCTTGGGGGGCCGCTCCTACAATGAGCAGTTCTTC
TRBJ2-5	once	TRBV28	TRBD2	CASDLSGGRQETQYF	TGTGCCAGTGACCTGAGCGGGGGGCGTCAAGAGACCCAGTACTTC
TRBJ1-6	few	TRBV11-3	-	CASSLSRSPLHF	TGTGCCAGCAGCTTAAGCCGGTCACCCCTCCACTTT
TRBJ2-3	-	TRBV9	TRBD1	CASSARQGTDTQYF	TGTGCCAGCAGCGCTCGACAGGGAACAGATACGCAGTATTTT
TRBJ2-1	few	TRBV10-3	-	CAISGTASPEQFF	TGTGCCATCAGTGGAACAGCCAGTCCTGAGCAGTTCTTC
TRBJ2-5	-	TRBV11-2	-	CATAPGAVVETQYF	TGTGCCACCGCCCCAGGGGCGGTGGTTGAGACCCAGTACTTC
TRBJ2-4	-	TRBV19	TRBD1	CASSVHRGPLGNIQYF	TGTGCCAGTAGTGTTCACAGGGGACCCTTGGGAAACATTCAGTACTTC
TRBJ1-5	-	TRBV9	-	CASSRDDYSNQPQHF	TGTGCCAGCAGCAGGGATGACTATAGCAATCAGCCCCAGCATTTT
TRBJ1-3	-	TRBV23-1	-	CASSPPHRVKAGNTIYF	TGCGCCAGCAGTCCCCCGCACAGGGTTAAGGCTGGAAACACCATATATTTT
TRBJ1-2	-	TRBV19	TRBD1	CASSIPTGGQYGYTF	TGTGCCAGTAGTATCCCGACAGGGGGACAGTATGGCTACACCTTC
TRBJ1-1	-	TRBV7-9	TRBD1	CASSIGQGAGTEAFF	TGTGCCAGCAGCATCGGACAGGGGGCGGGCACTGAAGCTTTCTTT
TRBJ1-1	-	TRBV12-3/TRBV12-4	-	CATSRNDGEMPF	TGTGCCACCTCGAGAAATGACGGGGAGATGCCTTTT
TRBJ2-7	-	TRBV6-5	-	CASKRDRAGGEQYF	TGTGCCAGCAAGAGAGACAGGGCCGGGGGCGAGCAGTACTTC
TRBJ1-2	-	TRBV14	-	CASSHRVGGYTF	TGTGCCAGCAGCCACAGGGTAGGAGGCTACACCTTC
TRBJ1-1	once	TRBV7-9	TRBD1	CASSIQTGGGTEAFF	TGTGCCAGCAGCATCCAGACAGGGGGCGGTACTGAAGCTTTCTTT
TRBJ2-5	-	TRBV9	TRBD2	CASSVGGGTQETQYF	TGTGCCAGCAGCGTAGGGGGAGGGACTCAAGAGACCCAGTACTTC
TRBJ1-6	-	TRBV2	TRBD1	CASRGQYNSPLHF	TGTGCCAGCAGGGGACAGTATAATTCACCCCTCCACTTT
TRBJ1-2	-	TRBV6-5	-	CASSYAQGINYGYTF	TGTGCCAGCAGTTACGCCCAGGGAATCAACTATGGCTACACCTTC
TRBJ2-1	-	TRBV29-1	TRBD1	CSVGTGGGNEQFF	TGCAGCGTTGGCACAGGGGGCGGGAATGAGCAGTTCTTC
TRBJ2-7	-	TRBV4-1	TRBD1	CASSQEAGGIYEQYF	TGCGCCAGCAGCCAAGAGGCAGGGGGCATCTACGAGCAGTACTTC
TRBJ1-1	-	TRBV12-3/TRBV12-4	-	CASSLTENTEAFF	TGTGCCAGCAGTTTAACAGAAAACACTGAAGCTTTCTTT
TRBJ1-5	-	TRBV4-2	TRBD1	CASSQYRGEDQPQHF	TGTGCCAGCAGCCAATACAGGGGTGAGGATCAGCCCCAGCATTTT
TRBJ1-5	-	TRBV7-6	TRBD1	CASSPETGVSNQPQHF	TGTGCCAGCAGCCCAGAAACAGGGGTTAGCAATCAGCCCCAGCATTTT
TRBJ1-1	once	TRBV18	TRBD1	CASSPLGTGGLDTEAFF	TGTGCCAGCTCACCGCTCGGGACAGGGGGGCTGGACACTGAAGCTTTCTTT
TRBJ1-5	-	TRBV10-3	TRBD1	CAISGTGDHQPQHF	TGTGCCATCAGTGGGACAGGGGATCATCAGCCCCAGCATTTT
TRBJ1-2	-	TRBV7-9	TRBD1	CASSRLSGQGTGYGYTF	TGTGCCAGCAGCAGGCTCAGCGGGCAAGGGACAGGGTATGGCTACACCTTC
TRBJ2-5	-	TRBV10-3	TRBD2	CAISESGLAGAETQYF	TGTGCCATCAGTGAGTCGGGACTAGCGGGGGCTGAGACCCAGTACTTC
TRBJ2-7	-	TRBV19	TRBD1	CASSKPPGQGSSEQYF	TGTGCCAGTAGTAAGCCTCCGGGACAGGGGTCGTCCGAGCAGTACTTC
TRBJ2-3	-	TRBV5-4	TRBD2	CASSFGREVGLTQYF	TGTGCCAGCAGCTTCGGACGGGAGGTGGGACTTACGCAGTATTTT
TRBJ2-6	-	TRBV19	-	CASSIDEQGIYTVHSGANVLTF	TGTGCCAGTAGTATAGATGAACAGGGTATCTATACTGTACATTCTGGGGCCAACGTCCTGACTTTC
TRBJ2-3	-	TRBV12-5	TRBD2	CASARAGSTDTQYF	TGTGCTAGTGCTCGAGCGGGGAGCACAGATACGCAGTATTTT
TRBJ2-1	-	TRBV11-3	TRBD1	CASSEGTGGFNEQFF	TGTGCCAGCAGCGAAGGGACAGGGGGCTTCAATGAGCAGTTCTTC
TRBJ1-1	-	TRBV6-5	-	CASRLSLDLNTEAFF	TGTGCCAGCAGGCTTTCGTTAGATCTGAACACTGAAGCTTTCTTT
TRBJ2-3	once	TRBV9	TRBD2	CASSPLAGSSTDTQYF	TGTGCCAGCAGCCCCCTAGCGGGGTCTAGCACAGATACGCAGTATTTT
TRBJ2-7	few	TRBV6-1	TRBD1	CASSEEGTGFSYEQYF	TGTGCCAGCAGTGAAGAGGGGACAGGGTTCTCCTACGAGCAGTACTTC
TRBJ2-5	-	TRBV3-1/TRBV3-2	-	CASSQGLAAGETQYF	TGTGCCAGCAGCCAAGGTCTGGCAGCGGGAGAGACCCAGTACTTC
TRBJ2-7	-	TRBV7-2	TRBD1	CASSPSDRAREQYF	TGTGCCAGCAGCCCGTCGGACAGGGCACGGGAGCAGTACTTC
TRBJ2-7	-	TRBV27	TRBD1	CASTGGWTYEQYF	TGTGCCAGCACAGGGGGCTGGACCTACGAGCAGTACTTC
TRBJ1-3	-	TRBV5-4	TRBD1	CASSFGQGAPIGNTIYF	TGTGCCAGCAGCTTCGGACAGGGGGCGCCTATAGGAAACACCATATATTTT
TRBJ2-1	-	TRBV9	-	CASSVEFRGNNEQFF	TGTGCCAGCAGCGTAGAATTCAGGGGAAACAATGAGCAGTTCTTC
TRBJ1-3	-	TRBV30	-	CAWSVLEGNTIYF	TGTGCCTGGAGTGTACTAGAAGGAAACACCATATATTTT
TRBJ2-1	-	TRBV7-2	TRBD2	CASSNGGSYNEQFF	TGTGCCAGCAGCAACGGGGGGTCCTACAATGAGCAGTTCTTC
TRBJ1-2	-	TRBV19	-	CASSRGGPSGYGYTF	TGTGCCAGTAGTCGGGGGGGGCCCTCCGGTTATGGCTACACCTTC
TRBJ1-2	few	TRBV5-5	TRBD1	CASSLGGTGVEGYTF	TGTGCCAGCAGCTTGGGAGGGACAGGGGTTGAGGGCTACACCTTC